One sample yielded the 6 T cell receptor beta chains listed below, sequenced in a study of shared clonotypes between healthy human individuals. The repertoire was sequenced with immunoSEQ multiplex PCR; TCRdb's copy has only in-frame clones and lacks some. Seen here are some 980,000 clones, over 75% observed once, and the top ten hold over 1.3%. The sample consisted of memory CD4+ T cells sorted from blood. Subset defined: CD45RA-negative fraction. Receptors originate from a man between 18 and 29 years old in good health.

This clone was found a few times. At the DNA level, this CDR3 is encoded by other sequences in the same sample as well. J is TRBJ1-5 and V is TRBV20-1; D call uncertain. CDR3 length: 10 residues. The V end was cut by 0 bases, the J end by 7 bases, with 1 base between. CDR1 is DFQATT and CDR2 is SNEGSKA in the germline V gene (reference sequence). The CDR3 DNA follows: TGCAGTGCTAGAGACCAGCCCCAGCATTTT. Encoded protein: CSARDQPQHF.

This chain uses TRBV10-1 with TRBJ2-3; D is unclear. The V gene lost 0 bases and the J gene lost 6 bases, with 13 bases spanning the gap. Germline V lookup: CDR1 WNHNN, CDR2 SYGVQD (reference sequence). The CDR3 is 15 amino acids. The CDR3 DNA reads TGCGCCAGCAGTGAGTCTGGGGTGAGGATGGATACGCAGTATTTT. Translating gives CASSESGVRMDTQYF.

The chain couples TRBV5-1 to TRBJ2-5, with 9 bases lining up with TRBD2. The CDR3 is made up of 18 amino acids. Germline V gene data show CDR1 as SGHRS and CDR2 as YFSETQ. V lost 4 bases, J lost 2 bases, and 15 bases stayed unmatched. CDR3 residues: CASSKGTSPIEIQETQYF. CDR3 bases: TGCGCCAGCAGCAAAGGGACTAGCCCTATAGAGATACAAGAGACCCAGTACTTC.

The rearrangement joins TRBV21-1 to TRBJ2-7; the D segment call TRBD2 is taken from the table without a DNA check. TRBV21-1 is classified as a pseudogene. The CDR3 contains 14 residues. The CDR3 protein is CAYRKGGGSYEQYF. As DNA, the CDR3 is TGTGCCTACCGAAAGGGAGGGGGTAGCTACGAGCAGTACTTC.

This clone was recorded a few times. This sample also contains other DNA sequences that code for the same CDR3. The chain is built from TRBV6-4 and TRBJ1-1; D is undetermined. V lost 0 bases and J lost 1, with 3 bases in between. Looked up from germline, CDR1 is MRHNA and CDR2 is SNTAGT. There are 13 residues in the CDR3. The DNA of the CDR3 is TGTGCCAGCAGTGACTCCCGGAACACTGAAGCTTTCTTT. This encodes CASSDSRNTEAFF.

In its sample, this clone was seen once. The rearrangement uses TRBV19 and TRBJ2-1, with 7 bases lining up with TRBD1. Germline-derived CDR1 and CDR2 are LNHDA and SQIVND (reference sequence). This CDR3 comprises 15 residues. The V segment lost 5 bases and the J segment 1 base; nucleotides outside the gene matches: 5. CDR3: CASSVNRGSYNEQFF. As DNA, the CDR3 is TGTGCCAGTAGTGTCAACAGGGGATCCTACAATGAGCAGTTCTTC.